This T cell receptor beta chain was profiled in a study of OX40 agonist ivuxolimab in advanced cancers. As for the study in general: Therapy given before enrollment (anti-PD-1, anti-PD-L1 or anti-CTLA-4) was allowed, and over 35% had some.

Produced via immunoSEQ multiplex PCR; TCRdb's table is partial and in-frame only. Counted here are tens of thousands of clones, 75% to 90% occurring once; the ten biggest clones make up approximately 0.51%. This CDR3 has 14 amino acids. The sample holds one count of this clone. A much larger clone is a single base away; this may be a read error. This sequence originates from an adult with an advanced solid tumor such as melanoma, head and neck, liver or kidney cancer. Specimen: CD4+ or CD8+ T cells sorted from blood, collected in a trial of the OX40 agonist ivuxolimab. V and J are TRBV21-1 and TRBJ1-2. TRBV21-1 is a pseudogene segment. The CDR3 DNA is TGTGCCAGCAGAAGGGGGGGGCGTAGGAATGGCTACACCTTC. Translated, it gives CASRRGGRRNGYTF.